This TCR beta chain was sequenced for a study of shared clonotypes between healthy human individuals. About the research overall: The cohort comprised two women and a few men. Their ages spanned 18 to 49 years. Each donor had three CD4 naive, three CD4 memory, two CD8 naive and one CD8 memory plate.

Assay used: immunoSEQ multiplex PCR; TCRdb lists only in-frame clones, some missing. The data hold some 1,900,000 clones, with approximately 95% observed a single time. CD45RO-negative CD8 cells positively selected for CCR7 made up the naive population, which excluded terminally differentiated effector memory CD45RA+ cells. Comment on this clone: Its antigen remains unknown.

Study-wide results and caveats: Clonotype sharing across donors was expected to vary with sequencing depth. Of the naive CD4 clonotypes, roughly 5.5% were shared across a handful of donors.

Sequencing was carried out using naive CD8+ T cells sorted from blood. This clonotype was sampled from a man younger than 30 in good health.

CDR3 nucleotides: TGTGCCAGCAGCGCAACAGCTAGCAATCAGCCCCAGCATTTT. The encoded protein is CASSATASNQPQHF. The V gene is TRBV9, the J gene TRBJ1-5; D gene ambiguous. Germline V gene data show CDR1 as SGDLS and CDR2 as YYNGEE. This CDR3 contains 14 residues. The V gene lost 3 bases and the J gene lost 0 bases, with 7 bases spanning the gap.